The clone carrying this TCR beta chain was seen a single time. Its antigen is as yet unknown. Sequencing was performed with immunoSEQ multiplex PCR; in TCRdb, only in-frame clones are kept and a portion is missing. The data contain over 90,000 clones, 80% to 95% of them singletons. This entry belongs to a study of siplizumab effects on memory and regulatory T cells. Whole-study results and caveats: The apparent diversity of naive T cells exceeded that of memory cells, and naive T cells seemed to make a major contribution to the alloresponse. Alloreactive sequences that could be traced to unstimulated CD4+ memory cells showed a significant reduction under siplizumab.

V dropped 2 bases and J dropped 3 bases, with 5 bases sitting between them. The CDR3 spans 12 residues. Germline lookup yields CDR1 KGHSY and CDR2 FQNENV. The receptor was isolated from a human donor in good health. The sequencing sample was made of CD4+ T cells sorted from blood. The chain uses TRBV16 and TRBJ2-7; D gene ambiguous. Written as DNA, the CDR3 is TGTGCCAGCAGCCAACAAAGCTACGAGCAGTACTTC. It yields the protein CASSQQSYEQYF.